Following are 22 T cell receptor beta chains from one sample sequenced in a study of B cell selection in AIRE deficiency. Conventional CD4 T cells were sorted as CD4+CD127+ cells. Sequencing used immunoSEQ multiplex PCR; TCRdb keeps in-frame clones, though not all of them. Here the sample spans about 23,000 clones, about 97% being singletons. Sequencing was carried out using conventional CD4+ T cells sorted from PBMCs. The receptors shown here come from a human donor with AIRE deficiency.

This chain connects TRBV6-1 to TRBJ1-1, with D perhaps matching TRBD1 (6 bases). Germline V gene lookup returns CDR1 MNHNS and CDR2 SASEGT. V was cut by 5 bases and J by 9 bases, with 22 bases left in between. This CDR3 is 15 amino acids long. The CDR3 protein is CASSTDRNRQNKAFF. Here the CDR3 DNA reads TGTGCCAGCAGTACCGACAGGAACCGACAAAACAAAGCTTTCTTT.

The rearrangement joins TRBV7-3 to TRBJ2-1, with 10 bases aligning to TRBD2. The CDR3 loop spans 15 amino acids. Germline V gives CDR1 SGHTA, CDR2 FQGTGA. With 5 bases clipped from V and 4 bases from J, the junction kept 5 bases outside the gene matches. The CDR3 sequence is CASSQTSGYYNEQFF. CDR3 sequence (DNA): TGTGCCAGCAGCCAGACTAGCGGGTATTACAATGAGCAGTTCTTC.

The CDR3 coding sequence is TGCGCCAGCAGCGAAGTCCCTTTAGGTTCGGCTAACAATGAGCAGTTCTTC. As protein: CASSEVPLGSANNEQFF. The chain carries TRBV5-1 and TRBJ2-1; D gene ambiguous. V was trimmed by 4 bases and J by 5 bases, leaving 22 bases between them. The germline V gene has CDR1 SGHRS and CDR2 YFSETQ. The length of the CDR3 is 17 residues.

This clone came up a few times. The chain joins TRBV4-3 to TRBJ2-3; D possibly matches TRBD1 or TRBD2 (5 bases each). CDR1 LGHNA and CDR2 YSLEER come from the germline V gene. V lost 4 bases and J lost 2, with 10 bases in between. The CDR3 has 14 residues. CDR3 loop: CASSRGTSTDTQYF. In nucleotides, the CDR3 is TGCGCCAGCAGCCGAGGGACCTCCACAGATACGCAGTATTTT.

The chain couples TRBV13 to TRBJ2-7; D may be TRBD1 or TRBD2 (6 bases each). This CDR3 is 17 amino acids long. CDR1 and CDR2 from the germline V gene are PRHDT and FYEKMQ (reference sequence). Trimming took 0 bases from V and 2 from J, leaving 17 bases between them. Here the CDR3 DNA reads TGTGCCAGCAGCTTAGGCCCCGGGGGCGTCCCCACCTACGAGCAGTACTTC. It encodes CASSLGPGGVPTYEQYF. Full variable domain (missing parts from reference TRBV13 and TRBJ2-7): AAGVIQSPRHLIKEKRETATLKCYPIPRHDTVYWYQQGPGQDPQFLISFYEKMQSDKGSIPDRFSAQQFSDYHSELNMSSLELGDSALYFCASSLGPGGVPTYEQYFGPGTRLTVT.

The V and J genes are TRBV7-8 and TRBJ2-3; TRBD1 matches 10 bases. After removal of 1 base from V and 3 bases from J, the junction contained 4 bases not matched to a gene. The V gene's germline CDR1 is SGHVS and CDR2 FQNEAQ. The CDR3 is made up of 16 amino acids. The CDR3 sequence: CASSLGTGGLTDTQYF. In DNA form, the CDR3 reads TGTGCCAGCAGCTTAGGGACAGGGGGTTTGACAGATACGCAGTATTTT.

The gene calls are TRBV7-9 and TRBJ1-6; D not certain. CDR1 and CDR2 from the germline V gene are SEHNR and FQNEAQ (reference sequence). The ends were cut back, 1 base at V and 7 bases at J, with 8 bases in the middle. This CDR3 comprises 14 residues. CDR3 sequence: CASSLDGNNSPLHF. CDR3 bases: TGTGCCAGCAGCTTAGATGGGAACAATTCACCCCTCCACTTT.

This clone occurred once. The same CDR3 can be traced to other DNA sequences in this sample. The V and J genes are TRBV6-5 and TRBJ1-2; a possible D gene is TRBD1 (6 bases). CDR1 is MNHEY and CDR2 is SVGAGI in the germline V gene. V shed 5 bases and J shed 8 bases, with 21 bases lying between them. CDR3 size: 15 residues. The CDR3 reads CASSTRLDRRGGYTF. DNA for the CDR3: TGTGCCAGCAGTACAAGGCTCGACAGGAGAGGAGGCTACACCTTC.

The chain is built from TRBV6-5 and TRBJ2-7; D is perhaps TRBD1 (6 bases). V was pared by 6 bases and J by 6 bases, with 15 bases between. Germline V gene lookup returns CDR1 MNHEY and CDR2 SVGAGI. The CDR3 spans 13 residues. This CDR3 reads CASSRVGASEQYF. Written as DNA, the CDR3 is TGTGCCAGCAGCCGGGTGGGGGCCAGCGAGCAGTACTTC.

V and J are TRBV5-1 and TRBJ1-4; 9 bases are a match to TRBD1. The germline V gene encodes CDR1 SGHRS and CDR2 YFSETQ. J lost 6 bases, V lost 0 bases, and 18 bases had no gene match. The CDR3 extends over 20 amino acids. The CDR3, as DNA: TGCGCCAGCAGCTTGGAAAAACTGGGGGACAGGGAACTATGGTATGAAAAACTGTTTTTT. Protein sequence: CASSLEKLGDRELWYEKLFF.

The V and J genes are TRBV28 and TRBJ2-7, with a tentative D call TRBD1 (7 bases). The CDR3 has 14 residues. Trimming pared 6 bases from V and 0 bases from J, leaving 12 bases between. Germline V lookup: CDR1 MDHEN, CDR2 SYDVKM. CDR3 sequence (DNA): TGTGCCAGCAGCCGCCAGGGGGGCTCCTACGAGCAGTACTTC. Protein: CASSRQGGSYEQYF.

The chain joins TRBV19 to TRBJ2-1, with TRBD2 as a possible D gene (6 bases). From germline, CDR1 is LNHDA and CDR2 SQIVND (reference sequence). The CDR3 consists of 15 residues. V lost 5 bases and J 6 bases, leaving 17 bases between the germline ends. The CDR3 DNA reads as TGTGCCAGTAGTGTGGGACTCTCCCGGGGCAATGAGCAGTTCTTC. Translating gives CASSVGLSRGNEQFF.

The rearrangement uses TRBV4-3 and TRBJ2-5, with D unresolved. Per germline, CDR1 LGHNA and CDR2 YSLEER. V was clipped by 1 base and J by 4 bases, with 16 bases between them. The CDR3 length is 16 residues. The CDR3 nucleotides are TGCGCCAGCAGCCAAGCCCTCGCCAGCAATCGAGAGACCCAGTACTTC. This gives the protein CASSQALASNRETQYF.

The chain has TRBV6-5 and TRBJ2-2; perhaps TRBD2 as D (5 bases). The CDR3 is made up of 13 amino acids. V was trimmed by 10 bases and J by 0 bases, leaving 9 bases between them. CDR1 is MNHEY, CDR2 SVGAGI, per germline. The DNA of the CDR3 is TGTGCCACCGCGGGCCCGAACACCGGGGAGCTGTTTTTT. Residues: CATAGPNTGELFF.

The chain uses TRBV5-1 and TRBJ2-2; D call uncertain. Germline V gives CDR1 SGHRS, CDR2 YFSETQ. This CDR3 contains 12 residues. Trimming removed 0 bases at V and 13 bases at J, with 10 bases between. The DNA of the CDR3 is TGCGCCAGCAGCTTGGGGCCAAGTAGGCTGTTTTTT. Translated, it gives CASSLGPSRLFF.

The chain couples TRBV6-5 to TRBJ2-7; 7 nucleotides agree with TRBD2. The CDR3 spans 16 residues. J gave up 2 bases and V 1 base, and 8 bases lay outside the gene matches. The V gene's germline CDR1 is MNHEY and CDR2 SVGAGI. CDR3 sequence (DNA): TGTGCCAGCAGTTACTTTTCCGCAGGGACTACCTACGAGCAGTACTTC. Translating gives CASSYFSAGTTYEQYF.

The V call is TRBV6-5, the J call TRBJ1-2; 9 bases map to TRBD1. Germline CDR1 is MNHEY and CDR2 is SVGAGI. CDR3 length: 13 amino acids. J lost 8 bases, V lost 5 bases, and 6 bases had no gene match. The CDR3: CASSPGQGLGYTF. The DNA of the CDR3 is TGTGCCAGCAGTCCCGGACAGGGGCTAGGCTACACCTTC.

CDR3 coding DNA: TGTGCCAGCAGCTTACAGGGCAGCCAGGGTCCTACAGATACGCAGTATTTT. Protein product: CASSLQGSQGPTDTQYF. This chain joins TRBV7-2 and TRBJ2-3; possibly TRBD1 for D (5 bases). Deletions cut 2 bases from V and 3 bases from J, with 18 bases between. The CDR3 is 17 residues long. CDR1 SGHTA and CDR2 FQGNSA come from the germline V gene.

V and J are TRBV18 and TRBJ1-1, with D possibly TRBD1 on 6 matching bases. CDR1 and CDR2 from the germline V gene are KGHSH and LQKENI. The CDR3 has 14 residues. Trimming shortened V by 3 bases and J by 2 bases, and 10 bases separated the two germline ends. In nucleotides, the CDR3 is TGTGCCAGCTCACCTAAGGGGGGCAACACTGAAGCTTTCTTT. It yields the protein CASSPKGGNTEAFF.

The chain couples TRBV5-4 to TRBJ2-3; D may be TRBD1 (5 bases). The CDR3 is 13 residues long. CDR1 and CDR2 (germline): SGHNT, YYREEE (reference sequence). With 1 base removed from V and 6 bases from J, the gap between germline ends came to 9 bases. The CDR3 region has the DNA TGTGCCAGCAGCTTGCGCAGGGCGGATACGCAGTATTTT. Translating gives CASSLRRADTQYF.

The CDR3 spells CASSYWTGRVYEQYF. CDR3 in DNA: TGTGCCAGCAGCTATTGGACGGGAAGGGTGTACGAGCAGTACTTC. This chain connects TRBV11-2 to TRBJ2-7; D may be TRBD2 (5 bases). This CDR3 region has 15 residues. CDR1 SGHAT and CDR2 FQNNGV come from the germline V gene. Trimming pared 4 bases from V and 4 bases from J, leaving 17 bases between.

The rearrangement uses TRBV29-1 and TRBJ2-1, with TRBD1 identical over 7 bases. CDR3 length: 14 amino acids. Germline V lookup: CDR1 SQVTM, CDR2 ANQGSEA. Trimming removed 3 bases from V and 2 bases from J; junction bases left unmatched: 4. The CDR3 DNA reads as TGCAGCGTTGATCTCGGGACAGCCTACAATGAGCAGTTCTTC. It yields the protein CSVDLGTAYNEQFF.